This T cell receptor (beta chain) was identified during a study of patients and donors after allogeneic stem cell transplantation. Germline CDR1 is SGHRS and CDR2 is YFSETQ. This CDR3 is 18 amino acids long. V was cut by 3 bases and J by 3 bases, with 23 bases left in between. There are a few counts of this clonotype. One entry per CDR3 protein results from TCRdb running MiXCR on the RT-PCR reads. The sample gives about a million distinct CDR3 sequences, roughly 17% of which show up once; around 5.5% is in the top ten. The chain recombines TRBV5-1 with TRBJ2-3; maybe TRBD2 (5 bases). The receptor comes from a human donor who was either an allogeneic HSCT recipient or a stem cell or donor lymphocyte infusion donor (not recorded which). It is not recorded whose cells these are; they may come from a transplant donor. Sequenced input: blood, either unsorted or a sorted T cell fraction (not recorded which). The chain's CDR3 is CASSSPRGAGPGTDTQYF. CDR3 sequence (DNA): TGCGCCAGCAGCTCACCCCGAGGCGCGGGTCCGGGGACAGATACGCAGTATTTT.